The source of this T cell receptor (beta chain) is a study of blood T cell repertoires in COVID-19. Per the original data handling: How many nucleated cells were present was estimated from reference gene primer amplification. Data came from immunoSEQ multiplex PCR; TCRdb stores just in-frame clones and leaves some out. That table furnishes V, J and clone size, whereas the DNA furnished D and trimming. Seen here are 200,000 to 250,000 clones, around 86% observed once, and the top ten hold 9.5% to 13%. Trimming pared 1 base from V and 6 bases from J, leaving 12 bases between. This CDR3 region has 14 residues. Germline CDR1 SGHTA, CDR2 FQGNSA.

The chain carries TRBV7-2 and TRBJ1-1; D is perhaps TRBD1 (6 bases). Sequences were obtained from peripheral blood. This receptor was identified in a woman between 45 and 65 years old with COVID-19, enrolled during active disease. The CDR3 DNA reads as TGTGCCAGCAGCTTAGGGGGGCTGGGCGCTGAAGCTTTCTTT. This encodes CASSLGGLGAEAFF. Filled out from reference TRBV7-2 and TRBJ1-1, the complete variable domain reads GAGVSQSPSNKVTEKGKDVELRCDPISGHTALYWYRQSLGQGLEFLIYFQGNSAPDKSGLPSDRFSAERTGGSVSTLTIQRTQQEDSAVYLCASSLGGLGAEAFFGQGTRLTVV.